The 14 T cell receptor beta chains presented below share a single source sample, sequenced in a study of cytomegalovirus exposure and HLA in healthy donors. Profiled with immunoSEQ multiplex PCR; TCRdb holds only in-frame clones, not every one. The sample contains around 150,000 clones, more than 70% of which appear only once. Sequences were obtained from PBMCs. The receptor set was obtained from a man aged 18 to 30 in good health and CMV-seronegative.

The genes are TRBV19 and TRBJ2-7, with 10 nucleotides matching TRBD1. Germline-derived CDR1 and CDR2 are LNHDA and SQIVND (reference sequence). There are 18 residues in the CDR3. The trim removed 8 bases at V and 3 bases at J, leaving 19 bases unmatched. The CDR3 region is CASWSRGQGFLPSYEQYF. As DNA, the CDR3 is TGTGCCAGTTGGTCTAGGGGACAGGGGTTTCTACCTAGCTACGAGCAGTACTTC.

The gene calls are TRBV6-1 and TRBJ2-7; D may be TRBD2 (6 bases). CDR3 length equals 15 residues. Germline V lookup: CDR1 MNHNS, CDR2 SASEGT. The V gene lost 1 base and the J gene lost 7 bases, with 17 bases spanning the gap. The CDR3 reads CASSEVTEGTGEQYV. CDR3 nucleotide sequence: TGTGCCAGCAGTGAAGTAACAGAGGGGACTGGGGAGCAGTACGTC.

In DNA, the CDR3 is TGTGCCACGACACCGGGGGGCACTGAAGCTTTCTTT. It yields the protein CATTPGGTEAFF. This chain connects TRBV7-9 to TRBJ1-1; D may be TRBD1 (5 bases). CDR1 SEHNR and CDR2 FQNEAQ come from the germline V gene (reference sequence). The CDR3 totals 12 residues. Trimming took 10 bases from V and 4 from J, leaving 13 bases between them.

This rearrangement joins TRBV27 to TRBJ2-7, with 7 bases aligning to TRBD2. Germline CDR1 and CDR2: MNHEY and SMNVEV (reference sequence). V gave up 7 bases and J gave up 4 bases; unmatched junction bases: 4. The length of the CDR3 is 12 residues. CDR3 sequence: CASTGGGYEQYF. Here the CDR3 DNA reads TGTGCCAGCACTGGCGGGGGTTACGAGCAGTACTTC.

V gene TRBV7-9 combines with J gene TRBJ2-7; 7 nucleotides line up with TRBD2. Germline CDR1 SEHNR, CDR2 FQNEAQ (reference sequence). After removal of 2 bases from V and 4 bases from J, the junction contained 11 bases not matched to a gene. There are 16 residues in the CDR3. The CDR3 nucleotides are TGTGCCAGCAGCTTAAACGTGGGACTACTTCGATACGAGCAGTACTTC. This sequence encodes CASSLNVGLLRYEQYF.

This chain uses TRBV10-3 with TRBJ2-5, with TRBD2 identical over 9 bases. Germline CDR1 and CDR2: ENHRY and SYGVKD. The CDR3 length is 17 residues. The V gene end was trimmed by 0 bases and the J gene end by 5 bases; junction bases not matched to a gene: 10. In nucleotides, the CDR3 is TGTGCCATCAGTGAGTCTCCAGGGGGACTAGCAGGGGAGACCCAGTACTTC. It is translated as CAISESPGGLAGETQYF.

This chain joins TRBV15 and TRBJ1-1; D not resolved. CDR3 size: 17 residues. The V gene's germline CDR1 is LNHNV and CDR2 YYDKDF (reference sequence). The V gene lost 1 base and the J gene lost 0 bases, with 15 bases spanning the gap. The chain's CDR3 is CATSRGSSSSMNTEAFF. CDR3 nucleotides: TGTGCCACCAGCAGAGGCAGTTCCTCCTCCATGAACACTGAAGCTTTCTTT.

Only one count was recorded for this clone. This chain connects TRBV6-6 to TRBJ1-1; TRBD1 might be the D (5 bases). CDR3 length: 13 residues. Germline loops: CDR1 MNHNY, CDR2 SVGAGI (reference sequence). V shed 6 bases and J shed 0 bases, with 8 bases lying between them. In DNA form, the CDR3 reads TGTGCCAGCAGAAGGGGTATGAACACTGAAGCTTTCTTT. Its protein product is CASRRGMNTEAFF.

This chain links TRBV5-1 with TRBJ2-7; 7 nucleotides line up with TRBD1. CDR3 length equals 20 residues. Trimming removed 4 bases from V and 4 bases from J; junction bases left unmatched: 26. Germline CDR1 and CDR2: SGHRS and YFSETQ. CDR3 in amino acids: CASSLRPGTAQPRALYEQYV. In nucleotides, the CDR3 is TGCGCCAGCAGCCTCAGGCCCGGGACAGCCCAACCTAGGGCCCTTTACGAGCAGTACGTC.

Concerning this clone itself: One end of the junction does not line up with germline, which may come from a read error. The chain links TRBV19 to TRBJ1-3; D unresolved. CDR3 size: 13 residues. Germline CDR1 and CDR2: LNHDA and SQIVND (reference sequence). The CDR3 bases are TGTGCCAGTGGTATGAGCTCTGGAAACACCATATATTTT. It translates to CASGMSSGNTIYF.

This chain joins TRBV28 and TRBJ2-7; D gene uncertain. V was cut by 1 base and J by 0 bases, with 7 bases left in between. CDR3 length: 14 residues. Germline values: CDR1 MDHEN, CDR2 SYDVKM. The CDR3 protein is CASSLSQYSYEQYF. The CDR3 nucleotides are TGTGCCAGCAGTTTATCACAGTACTCCTACGAGCAGTACTTC.

This clone has only a few counts. The genes are TRBV6-6 and TRBJ1-3, with 9 bases aligning to TRBD1. The CDR3 sequence is 16 residues long. The trim removed 2 bases at V and 0 bases at J, leaving 2 bases unmatched. Germline V gene sequence: CDR1 MNHNY, CDR2 SVGAGI (reference sequence). CDR3 sequence: CASSYGTGSSGNTIYF. CDR3 sequence (DNA): TGTGCCAGCAGTTACGGGACAGGGAGCTCTGGAAACACCATATATTTT.

V is TRBV4-3 and J is TRBJ2-3; 7 nucleotides align to TRBD2. V lost 1 base and J lost 4; bases outside the gene matches: 8. The length of the CDR3 is 16 residues. The germline V gene encodes CDR1 LGHNA and CDR2 YSLEER. CDR3 protein: CASSQGLREIADTQYF. Written as DNA, the CDR3 is TGCGCCAGCAGCCAAGGACTGCGGGAGATCGCAGATACGCAGTATTTT.

CDR3: CASSPRGATYNEQFF. The CDR3 DNA reads as TGTGCCAGCAGCCCCAGGGGGGCCACCTACAATGAGCAGTTCTTC. This chain uses TRBV7-8 with TRBJ2-1; weak D call: TRBD1 (7 bases). V was pared by 5 bases and J by 2 bases, with 13 bases between. The CDR3 has 15 amino acids. Germline loops: CDR1 SGHVS, CDR2 FQNEAQ.